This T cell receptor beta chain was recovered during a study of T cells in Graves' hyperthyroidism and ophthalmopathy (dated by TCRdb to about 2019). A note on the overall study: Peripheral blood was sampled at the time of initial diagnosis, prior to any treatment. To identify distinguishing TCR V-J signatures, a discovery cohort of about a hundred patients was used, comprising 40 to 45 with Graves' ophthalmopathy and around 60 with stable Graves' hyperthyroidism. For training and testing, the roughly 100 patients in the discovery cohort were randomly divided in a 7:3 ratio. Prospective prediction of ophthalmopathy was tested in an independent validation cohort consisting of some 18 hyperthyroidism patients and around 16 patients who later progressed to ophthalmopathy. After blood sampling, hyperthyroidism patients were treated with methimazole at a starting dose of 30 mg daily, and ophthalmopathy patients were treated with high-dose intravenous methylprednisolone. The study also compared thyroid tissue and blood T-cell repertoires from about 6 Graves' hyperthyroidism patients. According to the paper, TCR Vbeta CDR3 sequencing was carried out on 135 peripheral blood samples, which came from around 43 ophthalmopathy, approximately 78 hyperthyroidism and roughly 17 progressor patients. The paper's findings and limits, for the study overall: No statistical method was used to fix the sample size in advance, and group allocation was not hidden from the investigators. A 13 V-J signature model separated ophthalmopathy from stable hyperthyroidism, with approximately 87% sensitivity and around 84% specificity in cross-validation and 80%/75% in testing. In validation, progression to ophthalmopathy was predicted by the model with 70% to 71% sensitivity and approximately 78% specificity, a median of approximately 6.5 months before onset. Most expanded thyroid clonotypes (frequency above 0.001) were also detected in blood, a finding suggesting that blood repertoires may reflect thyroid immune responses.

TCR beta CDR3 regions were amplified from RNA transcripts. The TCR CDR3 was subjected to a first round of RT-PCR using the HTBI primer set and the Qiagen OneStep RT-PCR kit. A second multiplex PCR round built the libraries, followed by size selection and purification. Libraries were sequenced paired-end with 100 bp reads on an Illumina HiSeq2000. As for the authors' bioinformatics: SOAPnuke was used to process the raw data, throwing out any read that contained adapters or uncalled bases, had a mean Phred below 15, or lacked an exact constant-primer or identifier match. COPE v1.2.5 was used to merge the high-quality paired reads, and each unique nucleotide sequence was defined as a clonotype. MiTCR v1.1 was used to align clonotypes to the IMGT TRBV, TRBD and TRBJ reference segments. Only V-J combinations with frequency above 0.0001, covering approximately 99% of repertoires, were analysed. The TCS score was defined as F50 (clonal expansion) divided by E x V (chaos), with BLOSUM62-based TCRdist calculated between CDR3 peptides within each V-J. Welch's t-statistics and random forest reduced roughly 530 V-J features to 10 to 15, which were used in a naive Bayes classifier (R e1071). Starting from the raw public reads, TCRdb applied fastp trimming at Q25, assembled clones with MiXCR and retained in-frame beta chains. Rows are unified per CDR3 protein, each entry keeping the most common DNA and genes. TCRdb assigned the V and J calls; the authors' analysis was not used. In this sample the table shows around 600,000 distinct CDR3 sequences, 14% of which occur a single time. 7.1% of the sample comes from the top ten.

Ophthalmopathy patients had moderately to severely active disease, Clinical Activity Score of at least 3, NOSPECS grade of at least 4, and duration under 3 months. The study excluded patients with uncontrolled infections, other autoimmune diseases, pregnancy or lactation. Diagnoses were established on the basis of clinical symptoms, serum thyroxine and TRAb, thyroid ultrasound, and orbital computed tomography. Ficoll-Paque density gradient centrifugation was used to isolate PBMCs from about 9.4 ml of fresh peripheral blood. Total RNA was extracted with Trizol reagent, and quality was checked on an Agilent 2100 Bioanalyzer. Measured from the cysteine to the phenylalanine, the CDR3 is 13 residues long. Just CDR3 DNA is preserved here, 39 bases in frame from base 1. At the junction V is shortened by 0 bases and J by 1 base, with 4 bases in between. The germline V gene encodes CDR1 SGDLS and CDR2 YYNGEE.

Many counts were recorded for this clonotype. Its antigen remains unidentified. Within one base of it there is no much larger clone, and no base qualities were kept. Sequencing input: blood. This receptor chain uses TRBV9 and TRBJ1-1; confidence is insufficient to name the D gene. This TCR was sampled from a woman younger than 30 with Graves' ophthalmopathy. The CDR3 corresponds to CASSVDWNTEAFF. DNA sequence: TGTGCCAGCAGCGTAGACTGGAACACTGAAGCTTTCTTT.